These T cell receptor beta chains were read from a single sample in a study of Ad26.COV2.S vaccination and SARS-CoV-2 variants. Produced via immunoSEQ multiplex PCR; TCRdb's table is partial and in-frame only. The sample holds about 220,000 clones, around 87% seen once. This specimen consisted of peripheral blood, obtained in a trial of Ad26.COV2.S vaccine versus placebo. The receptors shown here come from a person between 18 and 65 years old who received the Ad26.COV2.S COVID-19 vaccine or a placebo. Both conserved end residues are part of each CDR3. A D gene is named only where the DNA matches it firmly. Clone size is stated in some rows and not others, as once, few, many or a class when expanded.

j_call,v_call,clone_size,d_call,cdr3_aa,cdr3_nt
TRBJ2-7,TRBV10-3,.,TRBD2,CATQTSGVSYEQYF,TGTGCCACCCAAACTAGCGGGGTCTCCTACGAGCAGTACTTC
TRBJ1-1,TRBV6-2/TRBV6-3,.,.,CASSLRQAPLNTEAFF,TGTGCCAGCAGTTTGCGCCAGGCGCCGTTGAACACTGAAGCTTTCTTT
TRBJ2-3,TRBV27,.,TRBD2,CASGVAGFPPDTQYF,TGTGCCAGCGGTGTAGCGGGATTTCCCCCAGATACGCAGTATTTT
TRBJ2-7,TRBV19,once,TRBD1,CASSSPPGTGPSYEQYF,TGTGCCAGTAGTAGCCCACCCGGGACAGGTCCATCCTACGAGCAGTACTTC
TRBJ2-7,TRBV6-5,once,TRBD1,CASSSRTGGSGEQYF,TGTGCCAGCAGTTCGAGGACAGGGGGCTCGGGCGAGCAGTACTTC
TRBJ2-7,TRBV28,.,TRBD2,CASKLAGGPHEQYF,TGTGCCAGCAAACTAGCGGGGGGACCCCACGAGCAGTACTTC
TRBJ1-1,TRBV7-2,.,.,CASSVEGGVFTEAFF,TGTGCCAGCAGCGTCGAAGGGGGGGTCTTCACTGAAGCTTTCTTT
TRBJ2-7,TRBV7-3,.,.,CASSPVGGEQYF,TGTGCCAGCAGCCCTGTGGGGGGCGAGCAGTACTTC
TRBJ1-4,TRBV10-3,.,.,CAISESRATNEKLFF,TGTGCCATCAGTGAAAGTAGGGCAACTAATGAAAAACTGTTTTTT
TRBJ2-7,TRBV7-6,.,.,CASSLNRDGSYEQYF,TGTGCCAGCAGCTTGAATCGGGACGGCTCCTACGAGCAGTACTTC
TRBJ2-7,TRBV5-1,once,TRBD1,CASGSGTGVFEQYF,TGCGCCAGCGGGTCCGGGACAGGGGTGTTCGAGCAGTACTTC
TRBJ2-7,TRBV10-3,.,TRBD2,CAISGTSNYEQYF,TGTGCCATCAGCGGGACTAGCAACTACGAGCAGTACTTC
TRBJ1-2,TRBV30,.,TRBD1,CAGVDRAYGYTF,TGTGCCGGGGTCGACAGGGCCTATGGCTACACCTTC
TRBJ2-7,TRBV5-4,.,TRBD2,CASSPGLAGPFYEQYF,TGTGCCAGCAGCCCCGGACTAGCGGGACCCTTCTACGAGCAGTACTTC
TRBJ2-1,TRBV6-2/TRBV6-3,once,.,CASSRRSIGALSYNEQFF,TGTGCCAGCAGCCGGAGGTCTATCGGGGCGCTCTCCTACAATGAGCAGTTCTTC
TRBJ2-7,TRBV11-2,.,.,CASSLVRNEQYF,TGTGCCAGCAGCTTAGTAAGGAACGAGCAGTACTTC
TRBJ2-7,TRBV5-5,.,.,CASSLEGMLSYEQYF,TGTGCCAGCAGCTTGGAAGGGATGCTCTCCTACGAGCAGTACTTC
TRBJ2-3,TRBV29-1,.,.,CSVEDSTDTQYF,TGCAGCGTCGAAGACAGCACAGATACGCAGTATTTT
TRBJ2-5,TRBV9,.,TRBD2,CASSVGSSGGGPETQYF,TGTGCCAGCAGCGTAGGGTCTAGCGGGGGGGGTCCAGAGACCCAGTACTTC
TRBJ2-5,TRBV30,.,.,CAWSVIGVKETQYF,TGTGCCTGGAGTGTAATAGGGGTCAAAGAGACCCAGTACTTC
TRBJ2-3,TRBV6-2/TRBV6-3,.,.,CASSNMAHITDTQYF,TGTGCCAGCAGCAATATGGCCCACATCACAGATACGCAGTATTTT
TRBJ2-7,TRBV6-5,.,TRBD1,CASTKGTGGPYEQYF,TGTGCCAGCACGAAGGGGACAGGGGGTCCGTACGAGCAGTACTTC
TRBJ1-4,TRBV6-5,.,TRBD1,CASSYSQGAGEKLFF,TGTGCCAGCAGTTACTCCCAGGGGGCGGGGGAAAAACTGTTTTTT
TRBJ2-2,TRBV10-3,once,TRBD2,CAISGTSGSGELFF,TGTGCCATCAGCGGGACTAGCGGGTCCGGGGAGCTGTTTTTT
TRBJ1-2,TRBV6-2/TRBV6-3,.,TRBD1,CASSSTGTGGLSNYGYTF,TGTGCCAGCAGTTCGACCGGGACAGGGGGCTTATCTAACTATGGCTACACCTTC
TRBJ2-5,TRBV7-2,.,TRBD1,CASSFRQGAQETQYF,TGTGCCAGCAGCTTCCGACAGGGGGCACAAGAGACCCAGTACTTC
TRBJ1-5,TRBV28,.,.,CASSSPMGLSGNQPQHF,TGTGCCAGCAGTTCTCCAATGGGATTGTCGGGCAATCAGCCCCAGCATTTT
TRBJ1-4,TRBV28,.,.,CASSLRGRVGEKLFF,TGTGCCAGCAGCCTCCGAGGCAGGGTAGGGGAAAAACTGTTTTTT
TRBJ2-2,TRBV9,.,.,CASSLNVGTGELFF,TGTGCCAGCAGCTTAAACGTGGGCACCGGGGAGCTGTTTTTT
TRBJ2-2,TRBV5-1,.,.,CASSLVDTNTGELFF,TGCGCCAGCAGCTTGGTGGACACCAACACCGGGGAGCTGTTTTTT
TRBJ2-6,TRBV9,.,TRBD2,CASSVSSGGAGANVLTF,TGTGCCAGCAGCGTCTCTAGCGGGGGGGCTGGGGCCAACGTCCTGACTTTC
TRBJ2-7,TRBV7-9,once,.,CASSLRVYEQYF,TGTGCCAGCAGCCTGAGGGTTTACGAGCAGTACTTC
TRBJ1-1,TRBV19,few,.,CASSRGEGTEAFF,TGTGCCAGTAGTAGAGGGGAAGGGACTGAAGCTTTCTTT
TRBJ1-2,TRBV7-8,.,.,CASSLGTPNYGYTF,TGTGCCAGCAGCTTAGGTACACCTAACTATGGCTACACCTTC
TRBJ2-7,TRBV5-4,.,TRBD2,CAIVKAGSEQYF,TGTGCCATAGTAAAAGCGGGAAGCGAGCAGTACTTC
TRBJ2-7,TRBV5-6,.,TRBD2,CASSLSGSRHEQYF,TGTGCCAGCAGCCTTAGCGGGAGTCGGCACGAGCAGTACTTC
TRBJ1-5,TRBV6-6,.,TRBD1,CASREQGINQPQHF,TGTGCCAGCAGGGAACAGGGGATAAATCAGCCCCAGCATTTT
TRBJ2-5,TRBV7-2,.,.,CASSKTRHMKTQYF,TGTGCCAGCAGCAAGACTAGGCACATGAAGACCCAGTACTTC
TRBJ1-5,TRBV28,.,.,CASSLEGQPQHF,TGTGCCAGCAGTTTAGAAGGTCAGCCCCAGCATTTT
TRBJ2-2,TRBV7-9,.,.,CASSSINIANTGELFF,TGTGCCAGCAGTAGTATCAACATCGCGAACACCGGGGAGCTGTTTTTT
TRBJ1-2,TRBV18,.,TRBD1,CASSPLDRVIYGYTF,TGTGCCAGCTCACCACTGGACAGGGTAATTTATGGCTACACCTTC
TRBJ2-2,TRBV11-3,.,TRBD1,CARTPGTDYTGELFF,TGTGCCCGCACCCCGGGGACAGACTACACCGGGGAGCTGTTTTTT
TRBJ1-5,TRBV21-1,once,.,CASSMKGIGDQPQHF,TGTGCCAGCAGCATGAAAGGAATAGGGGATCAGCCCCAGCATTTT
TRBJ2-1,TRBV23-1,medium-sized,.,CASSQPLKETEPEQFF,TGCGCCAGCAGTCAACCATTAAAGGAGACCGAACCCGAGCAGTTCTTC
TRBJ1-2,TRBV4-1,.,TRBD1,CASSQGGKSRGPTGCGYTF,TGCGCCAGCAGCCAAGGAGGTAAATCGAGGGGGCCCACCGGTTGTGGCTACACCTTC
TRBJ2-7,TRBV12-3/TRBV12-4,.,.,CASSLSSSYEQYF,TGTGCCAGCAGTTTAAGTAGCTCCTACGAGCAGTACTTC
TRBJ2-7,TRBV18,once,.,CASSKVGQTYEQYF,TGTGCCAGCTCAAAGGTGGGCCAGACCTACGAGCAGTACTTC
TRBJ2-4,TRBV27,.,TRBD1,CASSPGQGIAKNIQYF,TGTGCCAGCAGTCCGGGACAGGGTATAGCCAAAAACATTCAGTACTTC
TRBJ2-3,TRBV6-4,many,.,CASSSGGTDTQYF,TGTGCCAGCAGTAGCGGAGGCACAGATACGCAGTATTTT
TRBJ1-2,TRBV5-4,.,TRBD1,CASSVQGTANYGYTF,TGTGCCAGCAGCGTACAGGGGACGGCAAACTATGGCTACACCTTC
TRBJ2-7,TRBV19,.,TRBD2,CASSSTSGGYEQYF,TGTGCCAGTAGCTCGACTAGCGGGGGTTACGAGCAGTACTTC
TRBJ2-6,TRBV30,.,TRBD1,CACFDRGDSSGANVLTF,TGTGCCTGCTTCGACAGGGGGGACAGCTCTGGGGCCAACGTCCTGACTTTC
TRBJ2-2,TRBV5-1,.,.,CASSLDYANTGELFF,TGCGCCAGCAGCTTGGACTACGCGAACACCGGGGAGCTGTTTTTT
TRBJ2-7,TRBV7-2,.,.,CASSWGTSEQYF,TGTGCCAGCAGCTGGGGGACTTCAGAGCAGTACTTC
TRBJ2-7,TRBV27,.,TRBD2,CASSLNSGGYEQYF,TGTGCCAGCAGTTTAAATAGCGGGGGCTACGAGCAGTACTTC